This T cell receptor (beta chain) was documented in a study of OX40 agonist ivuxolimab in advanced cancers. Whole-study context: Checkpoint inhibitors had been given previously to 40% of patients. Overall study results and limits: Antigen specificity remained undetermined for the expanded peripheral T cells. More expanded clones were found, on average, in CD8+ than in CD4+ T cells.

In the case of this clone: Its antigen is unidentified.

Profiled with immunoSEQ multiplex PCR; TCRdb holds only in-frame clones, not every one. The table records 30,000 to 40,000 clones, about 83% of them present only once. Germline CDR1 reads SGHRS; CDR2 reads YFSETQ. The CDR3 is 15 residues long. J gave up 2 bases and V 5 bases, and 8 bases lay outside the gene matches. This TCR was recovered from an adult with an advanced solid tumor such as melanoma, head and neck, liver or kidney cancer. Here the sequenced sample was CD4+ or CD8+ T cells sorted from blood, taken in a trial of the OX40 agonist ivuxolimab. The chain links TRBV5-1 to TRBJ2-5, with 8 bases matching TRBD2. The CDR3 protein is CASRGYQREQETQYF. The DNA for the CDR3 is TGCGCCAGCAGAGGGTATCAGCGGGAGCAAGAGACCCAGTACTTC.